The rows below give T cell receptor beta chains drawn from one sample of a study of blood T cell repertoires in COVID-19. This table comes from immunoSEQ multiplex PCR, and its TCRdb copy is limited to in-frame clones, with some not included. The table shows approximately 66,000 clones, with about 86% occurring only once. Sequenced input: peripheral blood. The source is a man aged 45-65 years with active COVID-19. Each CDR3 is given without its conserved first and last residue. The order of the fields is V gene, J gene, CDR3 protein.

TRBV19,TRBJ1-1,ASSLGQGMNTEAF
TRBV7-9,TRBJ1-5,ASSPDTYSNQPQH
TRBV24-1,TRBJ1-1,ATSSSFNTEAF
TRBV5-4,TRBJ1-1,ASSLVARGDTEAF
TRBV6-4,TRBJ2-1,ASSDSPGYNEQF
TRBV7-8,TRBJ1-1,ASSLQENTEAF
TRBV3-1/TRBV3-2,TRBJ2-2,ASSQGVLNTGELF
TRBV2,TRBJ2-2,ARGSGRSNTGELF
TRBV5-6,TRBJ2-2,ASSTKGAGGELF
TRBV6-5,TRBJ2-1,ASSYGRTSGRGEQF
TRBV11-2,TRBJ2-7,ASSVPVTAEQY
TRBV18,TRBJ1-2,ASSPERDGYT
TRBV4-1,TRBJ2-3,ASSQTGSTDTQY
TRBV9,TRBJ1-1,ASSEIDRANTEAF
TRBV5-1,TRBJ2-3,ASTPGANTDTQY
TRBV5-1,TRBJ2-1,ASSLSLAGLNEQF